This T cell receptor beta chain appears in the sequencing data of a study of blood T cells in healthy people across ages. Next came a second PCR, run for about 7 to 12 cycles, which used a sample-barcoded 5' primer along with a J-beta primer mix. TCRdb ran MiXCR on the 5' RACE reads and lists one entry per CDR3 protein. The sample lists some 1,500,000 distinct CDR3 sequences; roughly 43% were seen once. V dropped 4 bases and J dropped 6 bases, with 13 bases sitting between them. CDR3 length: 14 residues. The germline gives CDR1 SGHVS, CDR2 FQNEAQ. Isolated per sample were at least 6 million PBMCs. This clonotype came up a few times.

The rearrangement links TRBV7-8 to TRBJ2-1, with D possibly being TRBD2 (6 bases). The specimen sequenced was blood. The TCR was taken from a woman younger than 35 in good health. The CDR3 DNA is TGTGCCAGCAGCTCCTCGACTAGTTCCAATGAGCAGTTCTTC. Translating gives CASSSSTSSNEQFF.